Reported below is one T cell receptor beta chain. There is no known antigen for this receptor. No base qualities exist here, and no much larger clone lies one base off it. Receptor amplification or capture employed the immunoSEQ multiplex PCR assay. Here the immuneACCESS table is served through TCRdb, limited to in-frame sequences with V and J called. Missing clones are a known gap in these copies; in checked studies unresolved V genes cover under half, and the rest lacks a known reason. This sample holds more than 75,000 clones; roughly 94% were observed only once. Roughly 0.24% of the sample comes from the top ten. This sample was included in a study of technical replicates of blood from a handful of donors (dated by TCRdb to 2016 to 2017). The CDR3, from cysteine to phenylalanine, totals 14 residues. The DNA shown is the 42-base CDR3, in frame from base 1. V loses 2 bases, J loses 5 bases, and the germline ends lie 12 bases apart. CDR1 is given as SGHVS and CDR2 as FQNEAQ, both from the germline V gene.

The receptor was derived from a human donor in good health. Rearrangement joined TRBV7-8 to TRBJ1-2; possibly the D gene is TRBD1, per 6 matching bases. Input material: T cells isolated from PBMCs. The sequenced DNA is TGTGCCAGCAGCTTAACAGGGCTTGAGTATGGCTACACCTTC. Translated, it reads CASSLTGLEYGYTF.